This TCR beta chain stems from a study of cytomegalovirus exposure and HLA in healthy donors. Study as a whole: The Caucasian-associated ancestry cluster contained 75% to 85% of the approximately 420 genotyped donors.

The study ran its PCR with 60 Vbeta and 13 Jbeta primers. Study processing details: Unique TCR beta chains totaled roughly 81 million in a later count, with roughly 10 million of them shared. Produced via immunoSEQ multiplex PCR; TCRdb's table is partial and in-frame only. The V and J calls and clone size come from that table; D and trimming were worked out from the DNA. The sample records around 150,000 clones, 55% to 75% being singletons. V trimming: 6 bases; J trimming: 0 bases; junction bases outside the gene matches: 5. Germline-derived CDR1 and CDR2 are MDHEN and SYDVKM. The CDR3 is made up of 15 amino acids.

This receptor was obtained from a woman aged 55-75 years in good health and CMV-seropositive. The genes are TRBV28 and TRBJ1-3; 7 positions agree with TRBD1. Material: PBMCs. The CDR3 sequence: CASRNRDSSGNTIYF. CDR3 in DNA: TGTGCCAGCAGGAACCGGGACAGCTCTGGAAACACCATATATTTT.